Each of the 2 T cell receptor beta chains below was sequenced from the same sample in a study of T cells in Graves' hyperthyroidism and ophthalmopathy. TCR beta CDR3 regions were amplified from RNA transcripts. HTBI primers were the set used in a first-round RT-PCR of the TCR CDR3. TCRdb reanalysed the multiplex PCR reads using MiXCR and keeps one entry per CDR3 protein. The repertoire holds roughly 700,000 distinct CDR3 sequences, with 14% as singletons. The specimen was blood. The source is a young woman with Graves' hyperthyroidism.

This clonotype came up many times. The rearrangement uses TRBV28 and TRBJ2-5; 9 positions agree with TRBD2. J gave up 2 bases and V 2 bases, and 15 bases lay outside the gene matches. Germline-derived CDR1 and CDR2 are MDHEN and SYDVKM. The CDR3 has 19 amino acids. CDR3 loop: CASSLPDSPSGDLQETQYF. In DNA, the CDR3 is TGTGCCAGCAGTTTACCCGACTCTCCTAGCGGGGACCTGCAAGAGACCCAGTACTTC.

This clonotype occurred a few times. The V and J genes are TRBV7-9 and TRBJ2-1; 12 bases match TRBD2. Looked up from germline, CDR1 is SEHNR and CDR2 is FQNEAQ (reference sequence). After removal of 5 bases from V and 7 bases from J, the junction contained 6 bases not matched to a gene. The CDR3 sequence is 15 residues long. This CDR3 reads CASSVPGLAGNEQFF. CDR3 coding DNA: TGTGCCAGCAGCGTACCGGGACTAGCGGGTAATGAGCAGTTCTTC.